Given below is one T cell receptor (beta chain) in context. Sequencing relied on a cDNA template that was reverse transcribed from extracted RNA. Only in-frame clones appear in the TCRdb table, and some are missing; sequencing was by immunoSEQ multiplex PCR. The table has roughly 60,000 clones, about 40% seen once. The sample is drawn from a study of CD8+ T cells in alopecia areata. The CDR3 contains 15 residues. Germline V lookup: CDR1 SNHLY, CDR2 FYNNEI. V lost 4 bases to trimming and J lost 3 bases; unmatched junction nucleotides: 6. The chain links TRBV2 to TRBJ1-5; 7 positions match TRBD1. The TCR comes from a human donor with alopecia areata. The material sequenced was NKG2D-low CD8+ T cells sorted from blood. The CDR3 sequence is CASSVKTGYNQPQHF. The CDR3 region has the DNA TGTGCCAGCAGTGTAAAGACAGGGTACAATCAGCCCCAGCATTTT.